This T cell receptor beta chain was captured by sequencing in a study of beta chain features in type 1 diabetes (dated by TCRdb to the late 2010s). Regarding the study in general: Patients and healthy donors did not differ in mean age, gender distribution, total cell number or subset yield. In the study, recently diagnosed type 1 diabetes patients and matched healthy donors were compared on the TCRB repertoires of their sorted circulating CD4+ T cell subsets. Regulatory and stem cell-like memory subsets were obtained from only 8 patients and roughly 8 healthy donors, while naive and central memory subsets were obtained from all 28 donors. A total of 90 million to 120 million sorted cells were examined across all samples, and a strong correlation was observed between cell number per subset and RNA yield.

A single peripheral blood draw of around 120 mL on average was collected from each donor into heparinised tubes. A BD FACSAria II was used to sort naive, central memory, regulatory and stem cell-like memory CD4+ T cells with a panel that included CD45RO, CCR7, CD25, CD127, CD95 and CD27. All sorted populations exceeded 95% purity. PBMCs were separated immediately by Lymphoprep density gradient centrifugation and were stained directly, without being cultured. So that batch effects would be minimized, each experiment stained and sorted samples in pairs, pairing one healthy donor with one patient. Trimming takes 2 bases from V and 5 bases from J, and the germline ends sit 10 bases apart. Per the germline V gene, KGHSH is the CDR1 and LQKENI is the CDR2. Spanning cysteine to phenylalanine, the CDR3 consists of 14 amino acids. Here the CDR3 DNA is all that survives: 42 bases in frame from base 1. Overall study outcomes, separate from this receptor: Patients with type 1 diabetes made fewer insertions and deleted more nucleotides at VDJ recombination sites, implying thymic rearrangement abnormalities. Type 1 diabetes patients showed a moderate but significant shortening of TCRB CDR3 length in all four CD4+ subsets. Because small numbers of individuals were included in the HLA sub-analyses, any influence of HLA type on TCRB rearrangement was left unresolved. Because cDNA was sequenced instead of genomic DNA, highly expressing activated cells could be over-represented, though the groups showed no difference in activation or CD3 levels. Naive, central memory and regulatory TCRB repertoires appeared to be more alike among patients than among healthy donors. PCR might favor shorter templates, but patient and control samples were amplified and corrected together, so any skew would affect both groups equally.

The High Capacity cDNA Reverse Transcription Kit was used to reverse transcribe all of the isolated RNA, meaning that expressed TCRB transcripts were what got sequenced. Naive, central memory and regulatory T cell samples underwent deep immunoSEQ sequencing, averaging about 3.57 million total reads per sample. Sorted cells were lysed in RLT buffer, and RNA was extracted using DNase-treated RNeasy Micro or Mini kits according to cell number. To prevent cross-contamination, each cell subset was processed individually, whereas patient and healthy donor samples were processed jointly. The immunoSEQ multiplex PCR was used to amplify TCRB sequences from cDNA, generating 87-bp fragments that spanned the CDR3 region. Amplicons were sequenced on the Illumina HiSeq platform. As for how the authors treated the data: PCR bias was computationally corrected using synthetic template baselines, reads within Hamming distance 2 were collapsed, and singletons that could not be merged were discarded. Reads were aligned against IMGT to assign V, D and J genes, CDR3 length and insertions or deletions at six rearrangement sites. Within each subset, clonotype counts were normalized to sorted cell number, after which true diversity and Gini coefficients were computed with the tcR R package. The overlap coefficient, calculated on TCRB nucleotide sequences, was used to measure repertoire sharing. TCRdb took this table from immuneACCESS and kept in-frame rearrangements with V and J called. Such tables lack part of the clones; where checked against another copy, unresolved V genes explain under half of the gap, and the rest is unexplained. For V, J and clone size, that table is used; D and trimming come from the DNA. Across this sample there are about 390,000 clones, with 8% to 10% seen only once. Less than 0.65% of the sample goes to the ten largest clones.

This clone has more than one count but fewer than ten. Its specific antigen is unknown. No quality values exist for individual bases; no much larger clone is one base distant. The source is a man aged 25-45 years with type 1 diabetes. The rearrangement joined TRBV18 to TRBJ1-3; TRBD1 is possibly the D segment (6 matching bases). Sequencing was performed on central memory CD4+ T cells from blood. In nucleotides, the sequence is TGTGCCAGCTCACCATCAGGGGTTCGAAACACCATATATTTT. This yields the protein CASSPSGVRNTIYF. Here the CDR3 is joined to the reference TRBV18 and TRBJ1-3 genes, and the full variable domain is: NAGVMQNPRHLVRRRGQEARLRCSPMKGHSHVYWYRQLPEEGLKFMVYLQKENIIDESGMPKERFSAEFPKEGPSILRIQQVVRGDSAAYFCASSPSGVRNTIYFGEGSWLTVV.